Each of the 15 T cell receptor beta chains below was sequenced from the same sample in a study of identical twins. TCRdb reprocessed the 5' RACE reads via MiXCR and lists one record per CDR3 protein. The sample consists of 410,000 or so distinct CDR3 sequences, about 18% of them appearing once. Sequencing input: naive T cells sorted from blood. Receptor source: a man over 45 in good health.

This clonotype has a count of ten or more. CDR3: CASSPNSGTPLSSEQFF. Written as DNA, the CDR3 is TGTGCCAGCAGCCCAAATTCCGGGACTCCTCTATCGAGTGAGCAGTTCTTC. This chain connects TRBV27 to TRBJ2-1; D is possibly TRBD2 (6 bases). The CDR3 extends over 17 amino acids. Germline assignment: CDR1 MNHEY and CDR2 SMNVEV (reference sequence). Trimming took off 6 bases at V and 9 bases at J, with 27 bases between the two ends.

This clonotype was seen more than once but under ten times. V gene TRBV9 combines with J gene TRBJ2-6; D unclear. CDR1 and CDR2 (germline): SGDLS, YYNGEE. The CDR3 runs 14 residues. With 4 bases removed from V and 0 bases from J, the gap between germline ends came to 5 bases. CDR3 residues: CASSPYSGANVLTF. DNA for the CDR3: TGTGCCAGCAGCCCTTACTCTGGGGCCAACGTCCTGACTTTC. Based on the CDR3 plus reference TRBV9 and TRBJ2-6, the full variable domain is DSGVTQTPKHLITATGQRVTLRCSPRSGDLSVYWYQQSLDQGLQFLIQYYNGEERAKGNILERFSAQQFPDLHSELNLSSLELGDSALYFCASSPYSGANVLTFGAGSRLTVL.

This clonotype was seen only a few times. The chain links TRBV20-1 to TRBJ1-1; a weak D match, TRBD1 (5 bases). Looked up from germline, CDR1 is DFQATT and CDR2 is SNEGSKA (reference sequence). Trimming stripped 3 bases from V and 3 bases from J, with 8 bases between. The CDR3 extends over 12 amino acids. CDR3 bases: TGCAGTGCTAGGGGGGGGGACACTGAAGCTTTCTTT. Translating it yields CSARGGDTEAFF.

V is TRBV5-8 and J is TRBJ1-1; D is unclear. CDR3 length: 13 residues. In germline, CDR1 is SGHTS, CDR2 YDEGEE. With 0 bases removed from V and 8 bases from J, the gap between germline ends came to 11 bases. The CDR3 loop reads CASSLGHRAEAFF. CDR3 bases: TGTGCCAGCAGCTTGGGACATAGGGCGGAAGCTTTCTTT.

The sample holds many counts of this clonotype. The V call is TRBV20-1, the J call TRBJ1-1; 11 bases align to TRBD1. Unmatched junction bases numbered 3, after V lost 5 bases and J lost 1 base. Germline V CDR1 and CDR2: DFQATT, SNEGSKA (reference sequence). CDR3 length: 14 amino acids. Written as DNA, the CDR3 is TGCAGTGCTCGGACAGGGGGCAAGAACACTGAAGCTTTCTTT. This codes for CSARTGGKNTEAFF.

The rearrangement links TRBV25-1 to TRBJ2-2, with TRBD2 identical over 10 bases. Losses at the gene ends were 3 bases for V and 6 bases for J; bases not matched to a gene: 7. There are 16 residues in the CDR3. The V gene's germline CDR1 is MGHDK and CDR2 SYGVNS. Here the CDR3 DNA reads TGTGCCAGCAGTGAGTTAGCCAGCGGGAGGGCCGGGGAGCTGTTTTTT. It codes for CASSELASGRAGELFF.

The V call is TRBV28, the J call TRBJ1-1, with TRBD1 as a possible D gene (6 bases). Germline CDR1 reads MDHEN; CDR2 reads SYDVKM. The CDR3 sequence is 16 residues long. Deletions cut 6 bases from V and 1 base from J, with 18 bases between. CDR3 in amino acids: CASSPRMWGPNTEAFF. As DNA, the CDR3 is TGTGCCAGCAGCCCTCGTATGTGGGGGCCGAACACTGAAGCTTTCTTT.

This clonotype was observed a handful of times. The chain couples TRBV20-1 to TRBJ2-1, with a weak D call TRBD2 (6 bases). There are 17 residues in the CDR3. The germline V gene encodes CDR1 DFQATT and CDR2 SNEGSKA (reference sequence). V lost 0 bases, J lost 1 base, and 16 bases lay in between. CDR3 amino acids: CSARDLSGLASYNEQFF. The CDR3 nucleotides are TGCAGTGCTAGAGATCTCAGCGGGCTAGCTTCCTACAATGAGCAGTTCTTC.

J is TRBJ1-4 and V is TRBV7-8; 9 nucleotides align to TRBD1. The CDR3 runs to 16 residues. Germline trimming cut 5 bases from V and 3 bases from J; bases unmatched to any gene: 7. The germline V gene has CDR1 SGHVS and CDR2 FQNEAQ. Written as DNA, the CDR3 is TGTGCCAGCAGCAAGACAGGGGGAGTTGCTAATGAAAAACTGTTTTTT. This sequence encodes CASSKTGGVANEKLFF.

This clonotype showed up many times. The chain carries TRBV6-5 and TRBJ1-2; no clear D gene. Germline CDR1 is MNHEY and CDR2 is SVGAGI. V lost 0 bases, J lost 6 bases, and 8 bases lay in between. The CDR3 runs 13 residues. The CDR3 protein is CASSYSASHGYTF. CDR3 bases: TGTGCCAGCAGTTACTCGGCATCTCATGGCTACACCTTC.

This clonotype appeared many times. V is TRBV29-1 and J is TRBJ2-7; maybe TRBD2 (6 bases). Germline V gene data show CDR1 as SQVTM and CDR2 as ANQGSEA. Trimming removed 5 bases from V and 2 bases from J, with 13 bases in between. This CDR3 has 13 amino acids. In nucleotides, the CDR3 is TGCAGCGTTTGGAGGGGACCGACCTACGAGCAGTACTTC. Protein: CSVWRGPTYEQYF.

This clonotype was picked up many times. The CDR3 protein is CASSGEQPGHPSYEQYF. The DNA of the CDR3 is TGTGCCAGCAGTGGGGAACAACCGGGACATCCATCCTACGAGCAGTACTTC. The rearrangement uses TRBV12-3 or TRBV12-4 and TRBJ2-7; tentatively, D is TRBD1 (6 bases). V gave up 5 bases and J gave up 1 base, with 21 bases separating them. The CDR3 sequence is 17 residues long.

This clonotype turned up a few times. The genes are TRBV28 and TRBJ2-1, with D uncertain. The CDR3 extends over 13 amino acids. The germline CDR1 and CDR2 sequences are MDHEN and SYDVKM. V lost 3 bases and J lost 6, with 9 bases in between. CDR3 sequence: CASSFGLGNEQFF. The DNA of the CDR3 is TGTGCCAGCAGTTTCGGCTTGGGCAATGAGCAGTTCTTC.

This clonotype appeared many times. This chain connects TRBV9 to TRBJ2-1; D is unclear. The germline V and J ends were trimmed by 4 bases and 6 bases, with 14 bases remaining between them. CDR3 length: 14 residues. The germline V gene has CDR1 SGDLS and CDR2 YYNGEE. The CDR3 loop reads CASSPQGRSNEQFF. The CDR3 nucleotides read TGTGCCAGCAGCCCCCAAGGTCGGAGCAATGAGCAGTTCTTC.

This clonotype has only a few counts. The missing conserved phenylalanine or tryptophan at the end of this CDR3 makes a read error likely. Because the CDR3's place on the DNA is in doubt, the DNA is left out and the CDR3 is given as listed by TCRdb. This rearrangement joins TRBV12-3 or TRBV12-4 to TRBJ2-7; TRBD1 is taken as the D call from the table, unchecked against the DNA. The CDR3 spans 15 residues, counting both ends. The CDR3 reads CASSFSPTGGARDLR.